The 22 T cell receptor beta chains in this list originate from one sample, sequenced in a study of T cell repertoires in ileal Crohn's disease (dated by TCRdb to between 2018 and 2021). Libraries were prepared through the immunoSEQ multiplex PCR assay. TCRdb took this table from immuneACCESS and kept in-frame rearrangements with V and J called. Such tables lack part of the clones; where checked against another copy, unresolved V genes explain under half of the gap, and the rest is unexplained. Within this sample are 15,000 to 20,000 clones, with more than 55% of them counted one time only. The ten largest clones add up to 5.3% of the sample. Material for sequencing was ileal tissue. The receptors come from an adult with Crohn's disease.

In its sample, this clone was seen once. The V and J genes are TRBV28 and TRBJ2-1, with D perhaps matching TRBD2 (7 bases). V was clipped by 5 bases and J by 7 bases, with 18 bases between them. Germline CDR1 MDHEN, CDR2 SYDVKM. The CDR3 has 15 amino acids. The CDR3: CASSLRGGVGNEQFF. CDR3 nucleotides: TGTGCCAGCAGTCTGAGGGGGGGCGTGGGAAATGAGCAGTTCTTC.

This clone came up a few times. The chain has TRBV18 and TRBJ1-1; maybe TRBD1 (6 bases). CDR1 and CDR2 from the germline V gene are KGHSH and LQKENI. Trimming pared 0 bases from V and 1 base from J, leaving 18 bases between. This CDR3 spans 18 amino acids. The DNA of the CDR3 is TGTGCCAGCTCACCACCGGGTAGAAGGACACAGGGGAACACTGAAGCTTTCTTT. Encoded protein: CASSPPGRRTQGNTEAFF.

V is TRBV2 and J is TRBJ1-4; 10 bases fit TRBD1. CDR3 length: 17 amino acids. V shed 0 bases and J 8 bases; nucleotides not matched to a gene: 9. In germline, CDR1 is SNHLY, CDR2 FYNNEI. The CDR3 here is CASSEARTGGIREKLFF. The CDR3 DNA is TGTGCCAGCAGTGAAGCGCGGACAGGGGGGATTCGGGAAAAACTGTTTTTT.

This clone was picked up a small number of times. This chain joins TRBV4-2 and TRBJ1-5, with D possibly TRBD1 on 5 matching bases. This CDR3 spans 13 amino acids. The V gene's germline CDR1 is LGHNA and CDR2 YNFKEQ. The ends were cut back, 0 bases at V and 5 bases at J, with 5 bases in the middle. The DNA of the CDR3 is TGTGCCAGCAGCCAAGACAGGGATCAGCCCCAGCATTTT. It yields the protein CASSQDRDQPQHF.

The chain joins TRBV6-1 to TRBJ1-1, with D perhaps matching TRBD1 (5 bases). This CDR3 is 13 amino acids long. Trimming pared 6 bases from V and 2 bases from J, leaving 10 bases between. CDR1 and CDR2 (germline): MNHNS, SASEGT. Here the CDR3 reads CASRAGENTEAFF. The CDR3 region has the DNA TGTGCCAGCAGGGCGGGGGAAAACACTGAAGCTTTCTTT.

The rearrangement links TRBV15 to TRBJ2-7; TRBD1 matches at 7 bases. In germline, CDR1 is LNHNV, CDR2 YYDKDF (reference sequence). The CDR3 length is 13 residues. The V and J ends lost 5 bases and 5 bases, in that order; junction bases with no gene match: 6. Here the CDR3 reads CATSGDRAHEQYF. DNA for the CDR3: TGTGCCACCAGCGGTGACAGGGCCCACGAGCAGTACTTC.

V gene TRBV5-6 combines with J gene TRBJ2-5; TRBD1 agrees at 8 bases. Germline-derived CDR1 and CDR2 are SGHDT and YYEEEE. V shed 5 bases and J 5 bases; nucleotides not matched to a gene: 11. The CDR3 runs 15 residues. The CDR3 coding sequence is TGTGCCAGCAGTTCACTTGACAGGGGTGGGGAGACCCAGTACTTC. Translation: CASSSLDRGGETQYF.

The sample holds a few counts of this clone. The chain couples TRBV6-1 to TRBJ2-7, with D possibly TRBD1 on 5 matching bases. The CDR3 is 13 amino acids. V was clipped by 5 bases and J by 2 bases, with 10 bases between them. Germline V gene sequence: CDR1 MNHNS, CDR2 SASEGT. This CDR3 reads CASSRTLPYEQYF. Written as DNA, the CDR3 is TGTGCCAGCAGTCGGACACTCCCCTACGAGCAGTACTTC.

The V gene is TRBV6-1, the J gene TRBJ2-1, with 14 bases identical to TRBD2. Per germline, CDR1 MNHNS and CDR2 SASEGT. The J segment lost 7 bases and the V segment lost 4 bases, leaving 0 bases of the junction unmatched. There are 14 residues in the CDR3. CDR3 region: CASSGLAGGNEQFF. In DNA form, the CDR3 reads TGTGCCAGCAGTGGACTAGCGGGGGGGAATGAGCAGTTCTTC.

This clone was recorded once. As DNA, the CDR3 is TGTGCCAGCAGCTTATCCGGACAGGGGAATTCCTACGAGCAGTACTTC. Translation gives CASSLSGQGNSYEQYF. V is TRBV5-6 and J is TRBJ2-7; 9 bases are a match to TRBD1. The germline V gene has CDR1 SGHDT and CDR2 YYEEEE. The CDR3 is 16 amino acids. The J segment lost 1 base and the V segment lost 2 bases, leaving 7 bases of the junction unmatched. The complete variable domain, with remaining parts taken from reference TRBV5-6 and TRBJ2-7, reads DAGVTQSPTHLIKTRGQQVTLRCSPKSGHDTVSWYQQALGQGPQFIFQYYEEEERQRGNFPDRFSGHQFPNYSSELNVNALLLGDSALYLCASSLSGQGNSYEQYFGPGTRLTVT.

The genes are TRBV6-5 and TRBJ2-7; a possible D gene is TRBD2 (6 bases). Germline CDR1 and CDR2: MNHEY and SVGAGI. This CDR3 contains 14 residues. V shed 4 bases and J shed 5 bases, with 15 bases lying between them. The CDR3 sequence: CASSFLGGMDEQYF. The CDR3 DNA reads TGTGCCAGCAGTTTTCTCGGGGGTATGGACGAGCAGTACTTC.

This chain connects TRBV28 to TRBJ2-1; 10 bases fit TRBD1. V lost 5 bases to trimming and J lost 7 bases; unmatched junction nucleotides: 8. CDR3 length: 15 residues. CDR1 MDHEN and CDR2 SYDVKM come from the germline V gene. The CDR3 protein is CASSTPGQGTNEQFF. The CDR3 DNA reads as TGTGCCAGCAGTACTCCGGGACAGGGGACGAATGAGCAGTTCTTC.

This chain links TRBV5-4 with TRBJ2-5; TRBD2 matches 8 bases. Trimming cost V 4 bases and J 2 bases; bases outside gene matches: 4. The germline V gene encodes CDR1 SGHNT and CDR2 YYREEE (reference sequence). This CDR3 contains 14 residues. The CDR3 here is CASSPTSGQETQYF. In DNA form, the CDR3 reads TGTGCCAGCAGCCCTACTAGCGGTCAAGAGACCCAGTACTTC.

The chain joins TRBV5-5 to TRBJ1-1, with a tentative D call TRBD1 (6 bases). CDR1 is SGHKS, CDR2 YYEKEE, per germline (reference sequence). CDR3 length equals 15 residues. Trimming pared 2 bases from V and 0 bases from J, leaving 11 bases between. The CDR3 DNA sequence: TGTGCCAGCAGCTTTGATGGACAGCTGAACACTGAAGCTTTCTTT. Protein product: CASSFDGQLNTEAFF.

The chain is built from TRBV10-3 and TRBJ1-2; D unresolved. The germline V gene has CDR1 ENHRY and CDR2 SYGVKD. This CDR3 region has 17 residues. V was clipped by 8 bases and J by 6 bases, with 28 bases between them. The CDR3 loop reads CAIPRLGRNPSSNGYTF. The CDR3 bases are TGTGCCATCCCGCGATTGGGCAGAAATCCCTCATCTAATGGCTACACCTTC.

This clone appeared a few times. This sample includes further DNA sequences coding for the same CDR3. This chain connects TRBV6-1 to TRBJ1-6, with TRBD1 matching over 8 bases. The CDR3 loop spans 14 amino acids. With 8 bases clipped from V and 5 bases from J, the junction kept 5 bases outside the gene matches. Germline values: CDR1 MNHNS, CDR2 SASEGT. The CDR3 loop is CASADRGNNSPLHF. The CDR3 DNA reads TGTGCCAGCGCCGACAGGGGTAATAATTCACCCCTCCACTTT.

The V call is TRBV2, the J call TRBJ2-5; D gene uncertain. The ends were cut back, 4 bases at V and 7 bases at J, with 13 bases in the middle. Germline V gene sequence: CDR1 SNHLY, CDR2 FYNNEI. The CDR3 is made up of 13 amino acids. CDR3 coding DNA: TGTGCCAGCAGTGCGAGCCCATCAGGGACCCAGTACTTC. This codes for CASSASPSGTQYF.

CDR3 residues: CASSGQGGPQHF. CDR3 coding DNA: TGTGCCAGCAGCGGACAGGGGGGGCCCCAGCATTTT. The chain combines TRBV6-1 with TRBJ1-5, with 10 bases identical to TRBD1. Germline CDR1 is MNHNS and CDR2 is SASEGT. The CDR3 runs to 12 residues. V dropped 6 bases and J dropped 9; count of bases not matched to a gene: 2.

CDR3 DNA sequence: TGTGCCAGCAAAAGGGACAGTCACACGGGAGAGACCCAGTACTTC. It yields the protein CASKRDSHTGETQYF. The J gene is TRBJ2-5, the V gene TRBV14, with 7 bases identical to TRBD1. Germline V gene lookup returns CDR1 SGHDN and CDR2 FVKESK. J gave up 4 bases and V 7 bases, and 12 bases lay outside the gene matches. The CDR3 has 15 amino acids.

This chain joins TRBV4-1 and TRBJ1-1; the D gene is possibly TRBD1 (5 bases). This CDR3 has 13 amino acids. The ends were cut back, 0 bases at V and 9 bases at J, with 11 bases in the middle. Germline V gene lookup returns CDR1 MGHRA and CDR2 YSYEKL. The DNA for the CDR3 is TGCGCCAGCAGCCAAGAGTTCCGACAGAAAGCTTTCTTT. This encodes CASSQEFRQKAFF.

CDR3 DNA sequence: TGTGCCAGCAGCCCCGACAGGGGGCAGACAGATACGCAGTATTTT. Translated, it gives CASSPDRGQTDTQYF. The gene calls are TRBV9 and TRBJ2-3, with 10 nucleotides matching TRBD1. The junction had 5 bases not matched to a gene; V was cut back by 4 bases and J by 3 bases. This CDR3 region has 15 residues. Germline CDR1 reads SGDLS; CDR2 reads YYNGEE.

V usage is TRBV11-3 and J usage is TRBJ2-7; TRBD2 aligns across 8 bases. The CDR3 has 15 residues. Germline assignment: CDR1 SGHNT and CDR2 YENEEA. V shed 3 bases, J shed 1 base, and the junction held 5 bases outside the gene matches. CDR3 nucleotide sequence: TGTGCCAGCAGCTTGCGGGGGGAGCCGTCCTACGAGCAGTACTTC. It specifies CASSLRGEPSYEQYF.